Below are 29 T cell receptor beta chains sequenced from a single sample in a study of cytomegalovirus exposure and HLA in healthy donors. PCR primers comprised 60 Vbeta and 13 Jbeta primers. Libraries were prepared by immunoSEQ multiplex PCR; TCRdb keeps only in-frame clonotypes and omits some of them. The table has around 150,000 clones, approximately 85% seen once. The sample consisted of PBMCs. These TCRs come from a man aged 50-59 years in good health and CMV-seropositive.

The chain employs TRBV29-1 and TRBJ2-5; D ambiguous. V dropped 4 bases and J dropped 4 bases, with 10 bases sitting between them. CDR3 length: 12 amino acids. Germline lookup yields CDR1 SQVTM and CDR2 ANQGSEA. This CDR3 is CSVVPGAETQYF. The CDR3 nucleotides read TGCAGCGTTGTCCCCGGAGCAGAGACCCAGTACTTC. The variable domain in full, with the rest retrieved from reference TRBV29-1 and TRBJ2-5, is SAVISQKPSRDICQRGTSLTIQCQVDSQVTMMFWYRQQPGQSLTLIATANQGSEATYESGFVIDKFPISRPNLTFSTLTVSNMSPEDSSIYLCSVVPGAETQYFGPGTRLLVL.

This clone was observed once. This sequence joins TRBV30 and TRBJ2-1; a weak D match, TRBD1 (5 bases). V lost 4 bases to trimming and J lost 10 bases, with 17 bases between them. The CDR3 is made up of 13 amino acids. CDR1 is GTSNPN, CDR2 SVGIG, per germline (reference sequence). The CDR3 spells CAWNLQGGSEQFF. The CDR3 DNA reads TGTGCCTGGAACCTGCAGGGTGGGTCAGAGCAGTTCTTC.

The chain couples TRBV7-9 to TRBJ1-1; 7 nucleotides agree with TRBD1. Germline assignment: CDR1 SEHNR and CDR2 FQNEAQ (reference sequence). V shed 1 base and J 5 bases; nucleotides not matched to a gene: 4. This CDR3 is built from 14 residues. The CDR3 DNA is TGTGCCAGCAGCTTAGACGGGACAGTGACTGAAGCTTTCTTT. Amino acid sequence: CASSLDGTVTEAFF.

In this sample, this clone turned up once. The chain is built from TRBV25-1 and TRBJ2-1, with 8 bases identical to TRBD2. The length of the CDR3 is 15 residues. Germline loops: CDR1 MGHDK, CDR2 SYGVNS. Trimming removed 6 bases from V and 6 bases from J; junction bases left unmatched: 10. CDR3 sequence reads: CASSGGAVDSNEQFF. The CDR3, as DNA: TGTGCCAGCAGCGGGGGGGCAGTTGATTCCAATGAGCAGTTCTTC.

This rearrangement joins TRBV6-5 to TRBJ2-7, with D perhaps TRBD2 (6 bases). CDR1 MNHEY and CDR2 SVGAGI come from the germline V gene. V was clipped by 4 bases and J by 1 base, with 11 bases between them. The CDR3 sequence is 14 residues long. CDR3 sequence reads: CASSLGGVSYEQYF. CDR3 nucleotides: TGTGCCAGCAGTTTGGGCGGGGTATCCTACGAGCAGTACTTC.

The V and J genes are TRBV28 and TRBJ2-5; 13 nucleotides line up with TRBD2. The CDR3 totals 17 residues. The germline V gene has CDR1 MDHEN and CDR2 SYDVKM. The trim removed 4 bases at V and 1 base at J, leaving 6 bases unmatched. The CDR3 DNA follows: TGTGCCAGCAGTTCCTTGACTAGCGGGGGGACCCAAGAGACCCAGTACTTC. It is translated as CASSSLTSGGTQETQYF.

The chain couples TRBV6-5 to TRBJ1-5; no reliable D call. The CDR3 is made up of 15 amino acids. Germline assignment: CDR1 MNHEY and CDR2 SVGAGI. The V gene lost 0 bases and the J gene lost 5 bases, with 11 bases spanning the gap. Here the CDR3 DNA reads TGTGCCAGCAGTTACTCGTTCGAGAGGGATCAGCCCCAGCATTTT. It codes for CASSYSFERDQPQHF.

This chain links TRBV6-1 with TRBJ1-2; no clear D. V gave up 4 bases and J gave up 8 bases, with 14 bases separating them. Germline V CDR1 and CDR2: MNHNS, SASEGT. This CDR3 spans 13 amino acids. Written as DNA, the CDR3 is TGTGCCAGCAGTGCTAGAGGGTTTTACGGCTACACCTTC. Its translation: CASSARGFYGYTF.

V is TRBV7-3 and J is TRBJ2-1; tentatively, D is TRBD2 (6 bases). The CDR3 is 13 residues long. V was cut by 0 bases and J by 6 bases, with 6 bases left in between. Germline CDR1 is SGHTA and CDR2 is FQGTGA. The CDR3 region is CASSLTGGNEQFF. CDR3 DNA sequence: TGTGCCAGCAGCTTAACGGGGGGCAATGAGCAGTTCTTC.

The chain joins TRBV5-1 to TRBJ2-1; weak D call: TRBD2 (6 bases). The germline gives CDR1 SGHRS, CDR2 YFSETQ. CDR3 length equals 14 residues. V lost 3 bases and J lost 0, with 7 bases in between. The CDR3 DNA reads as TGCGCCAGCAGCTCCGGGAGCTCCTACAATGAGCAGTTCTTC. Its protein is CASSSGSSYNEQFF.

The chain has TRBV5-1 and TRBJ1-1; D gene ambiguous. V lost 0 bases, J lost 5 bases, and 8 bases lay in between. CDR1 SGHRS and CDR2 YFSETQ come from the germline V gene. This CDR3 contains 13 residues. The CDR3, as DNA: TGCGCCAGCAGCTTGGCGGGTACTACTGAAGCTTTCTTT. Protein: CASSLAGTTEAFF.

This clone came up once. This rearrangement joins TRBV5-1 to TRBJ2-3, with 12 nucleotides matching TRBD2. The CDR3 consists of 17 residues. Trimming took 4 bases from V and 2 from J; bases not matched to a gene: 8. The germline CDR1 and CDR2 sequences are SGHRS and YFSETQ. The CDR3 loop is CASSPRLAGAYTDTQYF. Here the CDR3 DNA reads TGCGCCAGCAGCCCCAGACTAGCGGGAGCGTACACAGATACGCAGTATTTT.

The chain carries TRBV4-2 and TRBJ1-3; 8 positions agree with TRBD1. The CDR3 is made up of 16 amino acids. Germline CDR1 LGHNA, CDR2 YNFKEQ. The ends lost 1 base at V and 3 bases at J; junction bases unmatched: 5. CDR3 loop: CASSQVQGAGGNTIYF. CDR3 coding DNA: TGTGCCAGCAGCCAAGTTCAGGGGGCTGGTGGAAACACCATATATTTT.

Points on this clone: Other DNA sequences in the same sample also yield this CDR3. The chain is built from TRBV30 and TRBJ2-1, with TRBD2 matching over 12 bases. Germline V CDR1 and CDR2: GTSNPN, SVGIG (reference sequence). The CDR3 covers 14 residues. V shed 4 bases and J 4 bases; nucleotides not matched to a gene: 2. Written as DNA, the CDR3 is TGTGCCTGGACCGGACTAGCGGGGTACAATGAGCAGTTCTTC. Amino acids: CAWTGLAGYNEQFF. Together with reference TRBV30 and TRBJ2-1, the CDR3 gives the full variable domain: SQTIHQWPATLVQPVGSPLSLECTVEGTSNPNLYWYRQAAGRGLQLLFYSVGIGQISSEVPQNLSASRPQDRQFILSSKKLLLSDSGFYLCAWTGLAGYNEQFFGPGTRLTVL.

V gene TRBV7-2 combines with J gene TRBJ1-3; D gene unclear. The CDR3 covers 15 residues. Germline lookup yields CDR1 SGHTA and CDR2 FQGNSA. Trimming took 4 bases from V and 0 from J, leaving 10 bases between them. The CDR3 sequence is CASSSQPHSGNTIYF. The CDR3 DNA follows: TGTGCCAGCAGCTCACAACCGCACTCTGGAAACACCATATATTTT.

This clone was detected once. V gene TRBV4-3 combines with J gene TRBJ1-6, with 9 bases aligning to TRBD1. The CDR3 is 15 residues long. V lost 4 bases, J lost 4 bases, and 2 bases stayed unmatched. CDR1 and CDR2 (germline): LGHNA, YSLEER. DNA of the CDR3: TGCGCCAGCAGCCCCGGGACAGGGTATAATTCACCCCTCCACTTT. Protein sequence: CASSPGTGYNSPLHF.

The chain combines TRBV11-2 with TRBJ2-1, with D perhaps TRBD2 (6 bases). Trimming left V 1 base short and J 8 bases short, with 12 bases between. The CDR3 is made up of 14 amino acids. Germline V CDR1 and CDR2: SGHAT, FQNNGV. CDR3 sequence: CASSLGDSRHEQFF. The CDR3, as DNA: TGTGCCAGCAGCTTAGGGGACTCCCGCCATGAGCAGTTCTTC.

The chain couples TRBV13 to TRBJ2-7; no definite D call. The germline gives CDR1 PRHDT, CDR2 FYEKMQ (reference sequence). Trimming removed 3 bases from V and 4 bases from J, with 7 bases in between. The CDR3 consists of 12 residues. The CDR3 reads CASSLRSYEQYF. The CDR3 coding sequence is TGTGCCAGCAGCTTGAGGTCATACGAGCAGTACTTC.

This CDR3 is CASSSGGVGNSPLHF. The CDR3 DNA follows: TGTGCCAGCAGCTCGGGAGGGGTAGGTAATTCACCCCTCCACTTT. The genes are TRBV5-4 and TRBJ1-6, with D tentatively TRBD1 (5 bases). CDR1 and CDR2 from the germline V gene are SGHNT and YYREEE (reference sequence). Trimming pared 3 bases from V and 6 bases from J, leaving 13 bases between. This CDR3 spans 15 amino acids. The variable domain in full, with the rest retrieved from reference TRBV5-4 and TRBJ1-6, is ETGVTQSPTHLIKTRGQQVTLRCSSQSGHNTVSWYQQALGQGPQFIFQYYREEENGRGNFPPRFSGLQFPNYSSELNVNALELDDSALYLCASSSGGVGNSPLHFGNGTRLTVT.

The chain has TRBV23-1 and TRBJ2-7, with D possibly TRBD2 on 6 matching bases. TRBV23-1 is flagged as an ORF with uncertain function. There are 14 residues in the CDR3. Trimming took 4 bases from V and 2 from J, leaving 12 bases between them. DNA of the CDR3: TGCGCCAGCAGTCTTGTGGGAGGTACCTACGAGCAGTACTTC. Amino acid sequence: CASSLVGGTYEQYF.

This chain links TRBV9 with TRBJ1-1; 7 nucleotides align to TRBD1. The CDR3 extends over 16 amino acids. Looked up from germline, CDR1 is SGDLS and CDR2 is YYNGEE. V gave up 2 bases and J gave up 4 bases; unmatched junction bases: 11. The CDR3 DNA follows: TGTGCCAGCAGCGTTGGGAGGACAGGTCCATCCACTGAAGCTTTCTTT. It encodes CASSVGRTGPSTEAFF.

The chain employs TRBV30 and TRBJ1-5; no clear D. The V end lost 0 bases, the J end lost 2 bases, and 11 bases lay between the germline ends. Germline assignment: CDR1 GTSNPN and CDR2 SVGIG (reference sequence). CDR3 length: 15 residues. As DNA, the CDR3 is TGTGCCTGGAGTGTAGGCGGGCTACGCAATCAGCCCCAGCATTTT. Translation: CAWSVGGLRNQPQHF.

The CDR3 loop reads CASSLSGLGGTDTQYF. The CDR3 nucleotides read TGTGCCAGCAGCTTATCGGGATTGGGGGGGACAGATACGCAGTATTTT. J is TRBJ2-3 and V is TRBV7-2; TRBD2 agrees at 7 bases. The ends lost 2 bases at V and 3 bases at J; junction bases unmatched: 8. The germline V gene encodes CDR1 SGHTA and CDR2 FQGNSA. The CDR3 totals 16 residues.

The chain recombines TRBV19 with TRBJ1-5; maybe TRBD1 (5 bases). The CDR3 covers 14 residues. V gave up 6 bases and J gave up 3 bases, with 12 bases separating them. The germline V gene has CDR1 LNHDA and CDR2 SQIVND (reference sequence). As DNA, the CDR3 is TGTGCCAGTAGGAGAACAGGCCCCAATCAGCCCCAGCATTTT. Its protein product is CASRRTGPNQPQHF.

The DNA for the CDR3 is TGTGCCAGCAGCTTACCCCGACAGGGGCGAACTCGCGAGCAGTACTTC. It specifies CASSLPRQGRTREQYF. The chain links TRBV7-3 to TRBJ2-7; 8 positions agree with TRBD1. This CDR3 has 16 residues. Per the germline V gene, CDR1 is SGHTA and CDR2 is FQGTGA. V lost 2 bases and J lost 6; bases outside the gene matches: 12.

The chain uses TRBV5-1 and TRBJ2-3, with D perhaps TRBD1 (6 bases). Germline V lookup: CDR1 SGHRS, CDR2 YFSETQ. This CDR3 comprises 15 residues. Trimming removed 10 bases from V and 6 bases from J, with 24 bases in between. CDR3 protein: CACRQDSNGGDTQYF. The CDR3 coding sequence is TGCGCCTGCCGACAGGATTCCAATGGCGGGGATACGCAGTATTTT.

The V and J genes are TRBV19 and TRBJ2-7; D unclear. CDR1 is LNHDA and CDR2 is SQIVND in the germline V gene (reference sequence). V lost 0 bases and J 3 bases, leaving 6 bases between the germline ends. CDR3 size: 13 residues. The CDR3 reads CASSIDSNYEQYF. CDR3 bases: TGTGCCAGTAGTATAGATTCAAACTACGAGCAGTACTTC.

The chain couples TRBV10-3 to TRBJ1-2; D uncertain. With 7 bases removed from V and 2 bases from J, the gap between germline ends came to 8 bases. Germline CDR1 is ENHRY and CDR2 is SYGVKD. CDR3 length equals 12 residues. The CDR3 nucleotides are TGTGCCATCAAAGGAGACAACTATGGCTACACCTTC. As protein: CAIKGDNYGYTF.

The CDR3 nucleotides are TGTGCCAGCAGTGAGAACACGGGAACTAGCGGGGGGATACTAAGCTCCTACGAGCAGTACTTC. Residues: CASSENTGTSGGILSSYEQYF. The V gene is TRBV2, the J gene TRBJ2-7; TRBD2 aligns across 12 bases. The V gene's germline CDR1 is SNHLY and CDR2 FYNNEI. The J segment lost 0 bases and the V segment lost 3 bases, leaving 18 bases of the junction unmatched. This CDR3 spans 21 amino acids.